This TCR beta chain was sequenced for a study of T cell responses to AZD1222 COVID-19 vaccine. Study conclusions and caveats: Once two AZD1222 doses were given, Spike-specific TCR breadth and depth went up. Donors were chiefly white British, with a greater number of females, and clonal diversity was perhaps underestimated. In all cases, repertoires were sampled only after the peak T cell response.

Trimming took off 4 bases at V and 6 bases at J, with 6 bases between the two ends. CDR3 length equals 11 residues. The V gene's germline CDR1 is DFQATT and CDR2 SNEGSKA (reference sequence). Some clones are missing from TCRdb's copy, which holds only in-frame ones; the method was immunoSEQ multiplex PCR. The sample has about 110,000 clones, just over 90% seen once. There are a few counts of this clone. Its antigen is unidentified. This material consisted of peripheral blood, taken 28 days after the second AZD1222 dose. The TCR was taken from an adult who received the AZD1222 COVID-19 vaccine. The chain links TRBV20-1 to TRBJ1-4; no definite D call. The CDR3 DNA sequence: TGCAGTGCTACTACGGATGAAAAACTGTTTTTT. Translating gives CSATTDEKLFF.